These 27 T cell receptor beta chains were all obtained from the same sample, sequenced in a study of Graves' ophthalmopathy and Graves' hyperthyroidism. The TCR beta CDR3 regions underwent amplification from RNA transcripts. In the first round, RT-PCR was carried out with HTBI primers, and a multiplex PCR formed the second round. TCRdb reanalysed the multiplex PCR reads using MiXCR and keeps one entry per CDR3 protein. The table records almost 400,000 distinct CDR3 sequences, approximately 20% of them present only once. Sample: peripheral blood. The receptors stem from a woman younger than 30 with Graves' ophthalmopathy.

This clonotype has a count of ten or more. The chain links TRBV7-8 to TRBJ2-7; 7 positions match TRBD2. The CDR3 runs 14 residues. Germline CDR1 and CDR2: SGHVS and FQNEAQ. The J segment lost 5 bases and the V segment lost 1 base, leaving 5 bases of the junction unmatched. CDR3 in DNA: TGTGCCAGCAGCTTAGGGGCTAGCGGCGACGAGCAGTACTTC. Translating it yields CASSLGASGDEQYF.

The sample holds many counts of this clonotype. This rearrangement joins TRBV28 to TRBJ1-1; D not certain. This CDR3 spans 14 amino acids. Germline loops: CDR1 MDHEN, CDR2 SYDVKM. The V end lost 5 bases, the J end lost 9 bases, and 19 bases lay between the germline ends. The CDR3 protein is CASSVDEEFSKAFF. For the CDR3, the DNA is TGTGCCAGCAGTGTGGATGAAGAGTTTAGTAAAGCTTTCTTT.

This sequence joins TRBV28 and TRBJ1-2; tentative D call: TRBD1 (5 bases). The CDR3 runs to 14 residues. Trimming pared 5 bases from V and 1 base from J, leaving 11 bases between. Germline values: CDR1 MDHEN, CDR2 SYDVKM. The CDR3 DNA is TGTGCCAGCAGTCCAGGGTCCGGTAACTATGGCTACACCTTC. It encodes CASSPGSGNYGYTF.

This clonotype came up a few times. The chain has TRBV2 and TRBJ1-2; 7 nucleotides match TRBD1. This CDR3 is 15 amino acids long. From germline, CDR1 is SNHLY and CDR2 FYNNEI. V shed 4 bases and J 4 bases; nucleotides not matched to a gene: 9. CDR3 nucleotide sequence: TGTGCCAGCAGTGGAAGGACAGCAGGGGGCTATGGCTACACCTTC. It translates to CASSGRTAGGYGYTF.

In its sample, this clonotype was seen once. The junction departs from germline at one end; a sequencing error may be responsible. The chain employs TRBV7-2 and TRBJ2-7; 10 bases are shared with TRBD2. This CDR3 is built from 14 residues. The V gene's germline CDR1 is SGHTA and CDR2 FQGNSA. The CDR3 region is CASSLEVAGGLPIF. In DNA form, the CDR3 reads TGTGCCAGCAGCTTAGAGGTAGCGGGAGGCCTCCCGATTTTC.

This clonotype was counted ten times or more. The chain uses TRBV27 and TRBJ1-5; TRBD1 aligns across 7 bases. CDR1 is MNHEY and CDR2 is SMNVEV in the germline V gene (reference sequence). The CDR3 contains 18 residues. Germline trimming cut 4 bases from V and 4 bases from J; bases unmatched to any gene: 16. In DNA, the CDR3 is TGTGCCAGCAGTTCCAGAAGCTTGAGGACAGGAAGAAATCAGCCCCAGCATTTT. This encodes CASSSRSLRTGRNQPQHF.

This clonotype appeared many times. The chain uses TRBV6-1 and TRBJ2-5; D is unresolved. CDR3 size: 11 residues. The germline V and J ends were trimmed by 10 bases and 4 bases, with 10 bases remaining between them. Germline CDR1 reads MNHNS; CDR2 reads SASEGT. For the CDR3, the DNA is TGTGCCACCCGACTCAGAGAGACCCAGTACTTC. Amino acids: CATRLRETQYF.

This clonotype was detected many times. The chain has TRBV6-2 or TRBV6-3 and TRBJ2-5; 7 bases match TRBD1. This CDR3 region has 15 residues. Per germline, CDR1 MNHEY and CDR2 SVGEGT. J gave up 1 base and V 5 bases, and 7 bases lay outside the gene matches. The CDR3, as DNA: TGTGCCAGCAGTCAAACAGGGGCTCCCCAAGAGACCCAGTACTTC. Its protein product is CASSQTGAPQETQYF.

This clonotype has a count of ten or more. The rearrangement uses TRBV27 and TRBJ2-7, with 9 bases lining up with TRBD1. CDR3 length: 15 residues. V dropped 4 bases and J dropped 1; count of bases not matched to a gene: 5. The V gene's germline CDR1 is MNHEY and CDR2 SMNVEV (reference sequence). CDR3 nucleotide sequence: TGTGCCAGCAGTTCTGCCGGGACAGGGTCCTACGAGCAGTACTTC. Protein sequence: CASSSAGTGSYEQYF.

This clonotype was picked up many times. J is TRBJ1-2 and V is TRBV7-3; D uncertain. CDR1 and CDR2 (germline): SGHTA, FQGTGA. The V and J ends lost 3 bases and 2 bases respectively, with 13 bases between them. The CDR3 is 15 residues long. The CDR3 bases are TGTGCCAGCAGCTTCCGGGCCACCCCAAACTATGGCTACACCTTC. This encodes CASSFRATPNYGYTF.

At least ten counts were recorded for this clonotype. The V and J genes are TRBV15 and TRBJ2-2; D remains ambiguous. With 9 bases removed from V and 4 bases from J, the gap between germline ends came to 15 bases. CDR1 is LNHNV, CDR2 YYDKDF, per germline (reference sequence). This CDR3 region has 14 residues. The CDR3 region has the DNA TGTGCCACGGGCGGACGGCCGGGCACCGGGGAGCTGTTTTTT. This gives the protein CATGGRPGTGELFF.

This clonotype was found many times. This chain's CDR3 is CASSVDGDTGELFF. CDR3 sequence (DNA): TGTGCCAGCAGTGTAGATGGGGACACCGGGGAGCTGTTTTTT. The chain combines TRBV2 with TRBJ2-2; D gene uncertain. The CDR3 totals 14 residues. Per germline, CDR1 SNHLY and CDR2 FYNNEI. V lost 4 bases and J lost 3, with 9 bases in between.

This clonotype was seen repeatedly, ten times or more. This chain uses TRBV2 with TRBJ1-1, with D hard to call. Trimming stripped 1 base from V and 3 bases from J, with 3 bases between. The CDR3 is made up of 12 amino acids. Germline V CDR1 and CDR2: SNHLY, FYNNEI. CDR3 in amino acids: CASSEGDTEAFF. The CDR3 coding sequence is TGTGCCAGCAGTGAAGGGGACACTGAAGCTTTCTTT.

This chain uses TRBV20-1 with TRBJ2-5; D could derive from TRBD1 or TRBD2 (6 bases each). Germline V gene data show CDR1 as DFQATT and CDR2 as SNEGSKA (reference sequence). V lost 4 bases and J 3 bases, leaving 12 bases between the germline ends. The CDR3 runs 13 residues. The CDR3 DNA reads TGCAGTGCTAACGGGGGCGTAGAAGAGACCCAGTACTTC. As protein: CSANGGVEETQYF.

This clonotype was seen many times. The CDR3 region has the DNA TGTGCCAGCGGCTCAGGACAGCTCAATCAGCCCCAGCATTTT. Protein sequence: CASGSGQLNQPQHF. The chain recombines TRBV7-2 with TRBJ1-5, with D tentatively TRBD1 (6 bases). V was clipped by 8 bases and J by 3 bases, with 14 bases between them. From germline, CDR1 is SGHTA and CDR2 FQGNSA. This CDR3 comprises 14 residues.

This clonotype came up many times. The J gene is TRBJ2-2, the V gene TRBV11-1, with D perhaps TRBD1 (5 bases). The CDR3 is made up of 15 amino acids. V was shortened by 1 base and J by 3 bases, with 9 bases between the two germline ends. Per germline, CDR1 SGHAT and CDR2 FQDESV (reference sequence). The CDR3 region is CASSLEAGYTGELFF. CDR3 DNA sequence: TGTGCCAGCAGCTTAGAGGCAGGGTACACCGGGGAGCTGTTTTTT.

This clonotype was seen ten or more times. This chain links TRBV11-2 with TRBJ1-6; 12 nucleotides line up with TRBD1. Germline CDR1 is SGHAT and CDR2 is FQNNGV. J was trimmed by 7 bases and V by 5 bases; bases with no gene match: 18. The CDR3 consists of 20 residues. The CDR3 DNA is TGTGCCAGCAGCGTCAGACCGGGACAGGGGGCGGGTTGGGGGAATTCACCCCTCCACTTT. Protein: CASSVRPGQGAGWGNSPLHF.

Many counts were recorded for this clonotype. The rearrangement joins TRBV7-2 to TRBJ2-5, with D tentatively TRBD1 or TRBD2 (5 bases each). V gave up 5 bases and J gave up 1 base, with 14 bases separating them. CDR1 is SGHTA and CDR2 is FQGNSA in the germline V gene. The CDR3 covers 15 residues. The CDR3: CASSPVGASQETQYF. CDR3 in DNA: TGTGCCAGCAGCCCCGTCGGGGCCAGCCAAGAGACCCAGTACTTC.

This clonotype was seen many times. The rearrangement uses TRBV20-1 and TRBJ2-5; D unclear. V was trimmed by 2 bases and J by 4 bases, leaving 5 bases between them. The CDR3 is 11 residues long. The germline V gene has CDR1 DFQATT and CDR2 SNEGSKA (reference sequence). The CDR3, as DNA: TGCAGTGCTAGACTCCGAGAGACCCAGTACTTC. Amino acid sequence: CSARLRETQYF.

This clonotype came up a few times. The chain combines TRBV28 with TRBJ1-2; D gene uncertain. Trimming took 1 base from V and 7 from J, leaving 13 bases between them. Germline loops: CDR1 MDHEN, CDR2 SYDVKM. CDR3 length: 14 amino acids. CDR3 in amino acids: CASSLFDPESGYTF. DNA of the CDR3: TGTGCCAGCAGTTTATTTGACCCGGAGAGTGGCTACACCTTC.

This clonotype has ten or more counts. CDR3 residues: CASSSFGVGQPQHF. DNA for the CDR3: TGTGCCAGCAGCTCGTTCGGGGTAGGCCAGCCCCAGCATTTT. The chain uses TRBV7-9 and TRBJ1-5; D uncertain. CDR1 and CDR2 from the germline V gene are SEHNR and FQNEAQ (reference sequence). V was clipped by 4 bases and J by 7 bases, with 14 bases between them. The CDR3 sequence is 14 residues long.

The chain uses TRBV7-2 and TRBJ1-2; D is uncertain. V lost 0 bases to trimming and J lost 2 bases, with 16 bases between them. Germline CDR1 and CDR2: SGHTA and FQGNSA. The CDR3 loop spans 17 amino acids. CDR3 region: CASSLAKSRQANYGYTF. DNA of the CDR3: TGTGCCAGCAGCTTAGCAAAGTCGCGCCAGGCCAACTATGGCTACACCTTC. The variable domain in full, with the rest retrieved from reference TRBV7-2 and TRBJ1-2, is GAGVSQSPSNKVTEKGKDVELRCDPISGHTALYWYRQSLGQGLEFLIYFQGNSAPDKSGLPSDRFSAERTGGSVSTLTIQRTQQEDSAVYLCASSLAKSRQANYGYTFGSGTRLTVV.

This clonotype occurred many times. The V call is TRBV6-6, the J call TRBJ1-1; 10 bases agree with TRBD1. V gave up 6 bases and J gave up 3 bases; unmatched junction bases: 7. This CDR3 is built from 15 residues. Per germline, CDR1 MNHNY and CDR2 SVGAGI (reference sequence). In DNA form, the CDR3 reads TGTGCCAGCAGATCGACAGGGGGCATGTACACTGAAGCTTTCTTT. Its translation is CASRSTGGMYTEAFF.

This clonotype was found many times. V and J are TRBV7-2 and TRBJ1-1; D gene ambiguous. V was clipped by 5 bases and J by 4 bases, with 8 bases between them. Germline CDR1 reads SGHTA; CDR2 reads FQGNSA. CDR3 length equals 12 residues. CDR3 protein: CASSPIGTEAFF. The CDR3 DNA follows: TGTGCCAGCAGCCCGATAGGCACTGAAGCTTTCTTT.

This clonotype showed up just once. At one end the junction does not follow the germline gene, possibly because of a read error. This chain joins TRBV20-1 and TRBJ2-7; 7 bases are shared with TRBD1. The length of the CDR3 is 16 residues. Germline values: CDR1 DFQATT, CDR2 SNEGSKA (reference sequence). CDR3 amino acids: CSARDSDTGDTGELYF. CDR3 DNA: TGCAGTGCTAGAGACTCCGACACAGGGGACACCGGGGAGCTGTACTTC.

The chain combines TRBV4-3 with TRBJ1-1; D might be TRBD1 (5 bases). CDR3 size: 15 residues. V lost 1 base to trimming and J lost 5 bases, with 14 bases between them. Germline V gene data show CDR1 as LGHNA and CDR2 as YSLEER. CDR3 in amino acids: CASSQGGRGGTEAFF. The CDR3 bases are TGCGCCAGCAGCCAAGGGGGACGGGGGGGGACTGAAGCTTTCTTT.

This clonotype was seen many times. Here the CDR3 DNA reads TGTGCCAGCAGTTACTCCGCACAGGGAGGTTATCAGCCCCAGCATTTT. This translates into CASSYSAQGGYQPQHF. The rearrangement uses TRBV6-5 and TRBJ1-5, with D maybe TRBD1 (6 bases). The CDR3 is made up of 16 amino acids. From germline, CDR1 is MNHEY and CDR2 SVGAGI. Trimming removed 0 bases at V and 5 bases at J, with 14 bases between.